A selection of T cell receptor beta chains follows, all from one sample in a study of T cells in Graves' hyperthyroidism and ophthalmopathy. TCRdb analysed the multiplex PCR reads with MiXCR anew, one entry per CDR3 protein. The sample consists of 150,000 to 200,000 distinct CDR3 sequences, 9.4% of them appearing once. The sample consisted of blood. Receptors were obtained from a woman in her late teens or twenties with Graves' hyperthyroidism that later progressed to Graves' ophthalmopathy. CDR3s include the opening cysteine and the closing phenylalanine or tryptophan. A D gene is named only where the DNA matches it firmly. Part of the rows lack a size; the others show once, few, many or a class for expanded clones.

abundance: NA; j_gene: TRBJ2-3; v_gene: TRBV7-9; d_gene: TRBD1; CDR3aa: CASSLGQANTQYF; CDR3nt: TGTGCCAGCAGCCTTGGACAGGCCAATACGCAGTATTTT
abundance: many; j_gene: TRBJ2-1; v_gene: TRBV24-1; d_gene: TRBD1; CDR3aa: CATSDFGQGAYNEQFF; CDR3nt: TGTGCCACCAGTGATTTCGGACAGGGGGCATACAATGAGCAGTTCTTC
abundance: many; j_gene: TRBJ1-2; v_gene: TRBV2; d_gene: NA; CDR3aa: CASTRQEGYGYTF; CDR3nt: TGTGCCAGCACGCGGCAAGAAGGGTATGGCTACACCTTC
abundance: many; j_gene: TRBJ1-6; v_gene: TRBV6-1; d_gene: NA; CDR3aa: CASSYKGDSNSPLHF; CDR3nt: TGTGCCAGCAGTTATAAGGGGGATTCGAATTCACCCCTCCACTTT
abundance: many; j_gene: TRBJ2-7; v_gene: TRBV7-3; d_gene: NA; CDR3aa: CASSLSGLGNYEQYF; CDR3nt: TGTGCCAGCAGCTTATCCGGCTTAGGGAACTACGAGCAGTACTTC
abundance: many; j_gene: TRBJ2-1; v_gene: TRBV20-1; d_gene: TRBD2; CDR3aa: CSARTSMSYNEQFF; CDR3nt: TGCAGTGCTCGGACTAGTATGTCCTACAATGAGCAGTTCTTC
abundance: many; j_gene: TRBJ2-7; v_gene: TRBV6-1; d_gene: NA; CDR3aa: CASSFRASYEQYF; CDR3nt: TGTGCCAGCAGTTTTCGGGCATCCTACGAGCAGTACTTC
abundance: many; j_gene: TRBJ2-7; v_gene: TRBV14; d_gene: TRBD1; CDR3aa: CASSPEQGRSYEQYF; CDR3nt: TGTGCCAGCAGCCCCGAACAGGGGCGTTCCTACGAGCAGTACTTC
abundance: many; j_gene: TRBJ1-5; v_gene: TRBV6-2/TRBV6-3; d_gene: NA; CDR3aa: CASRQGGINQPQHF; CDR3nt: TGTGCCAGCAGGCAAGGGGGTATTAATCAGCCCCAGCATTTT
abundance: many; j_gene: TRBJ1-5; v_gene: TRBV2; d_gene: NA; CDR3aa: CASSPQDWYSNQPQHF; CDR3nt: TGTGCCAGCAGTCCCCAGGACTGGTATAGCAATCAGCCCCAGCATTTT
abundance: NA; j_gene: TRBJ2-7; v_gene: TRBV20-1; d_gene: TRBD2; CDR3aa: CSARDRSGAGGLEQYF; CDR3nt: TGCAGTGCTAGGGATCGAAGCGGTGCGGGAGGGTTAGAGCAGTACTTC
abundance: NA; j_gene: TRBJ1-1; v_gene: TRBV19; d_gene: NA; CDR3aa: CASSIGDLMVNTEAFF; CDR3nt: TGTGCCAGTAGTATAGGTGACCTCATGGTGAACACTGAAGCTTTCTTT
abundance: NA; j_gene: TRBJ1-6; v_gene: TRBV5-1; d_gene: NA; CDR3aa: CASSSMDRLNSPLHF; CDR3nt: TGCGCCAGCAGCTCGATGGACAGACTGAATTCACCCCTCCACTTT
abundance: many; j_gene: TRBJ2-3; v_gene: TRBV20-1; d_gene: TRBD2; CDR3aa: CSARAGTSGGVYTDTQYF; CDR3nt: TGCAGTGCCCGCGCCGGGACTAGCGGGGGGGTATACACAGATACGCAGTATTTT
abundance: few; j_gene: TRBJ1-5; v_gene: TRBV7-9; d_gene: TRBD1; CDR3aa: CASSLGTGINQPQHF; CDR3nt: TGTGCCAGCAGCTTAGGGACAGGGATCAATCAGCCCCAGCATTTT
abundance: NA; j_gene: TRBJ2-3; v_gene: TRBV4-1; d_gene: NA; CDR3aa: CASSQGGAGDTQYF; CDR3nt: TGCGCCAGCAGCCAAGGGGGGGCGGGAGATACGCAGTATTTT
abundance: many; j_gene: TRBJ1-2; v_gene: TRBV28; d_gene: NA; CDR3aa: CASSLSMSIYGYTF; CDR3nt: TGTGCCAGCAGTTTATCTATGAGCATCTATGGCTACACCTTC
abundance: many; j_gene: TRBJ2-7; v_gene: TRBV10-3; d_gene: TRBD1; CDR3aa: CAISPGQGIYEQYF; CDR3nt: TGTGCCATCAGTCCGGGACAGGGGATCTACGAGCAGTACTTC
abundance: many; j_gene: TRBJ1-1; v_gene: TRBV6-4; d_gene: TRBD1; CDR3aa: CASSDRNRTGKNTEAFF; CDR3nt: TGTGCCAGCAGTGACCGAAATAGGACAGGGAAGAACACTGAAGCTTTCTTT
abundance: many; j_gene: TRBJ1-5; v_gene: TRBV20-1; d_gene: NA; CDR3aa: CSAIERNQPQHF; CDR3nt: TGCAGTGCTATTGAGCGCAATCAGCCCCAGCATTTT
abundance: many; j_gene: TRBJ1-6; v_gene: TRBV2; d_gene: TRBD1; CDR3aa: CASSGTGTLNSPLHF; CDR3nt: TGTGCCAGCAGTGGGACAGGGACGTTGAATTCACCCCTCCACTTT
abundance: many; j_gene: TRBJ1-5; v_gene: TRBV2; d_gene: NA; CDR3aa: CASSDEGSNQPQHF; CDR3nt: TGTGCCAGCAGTGACGAGGGTAGCAATCAGCCCCAGCATTTT